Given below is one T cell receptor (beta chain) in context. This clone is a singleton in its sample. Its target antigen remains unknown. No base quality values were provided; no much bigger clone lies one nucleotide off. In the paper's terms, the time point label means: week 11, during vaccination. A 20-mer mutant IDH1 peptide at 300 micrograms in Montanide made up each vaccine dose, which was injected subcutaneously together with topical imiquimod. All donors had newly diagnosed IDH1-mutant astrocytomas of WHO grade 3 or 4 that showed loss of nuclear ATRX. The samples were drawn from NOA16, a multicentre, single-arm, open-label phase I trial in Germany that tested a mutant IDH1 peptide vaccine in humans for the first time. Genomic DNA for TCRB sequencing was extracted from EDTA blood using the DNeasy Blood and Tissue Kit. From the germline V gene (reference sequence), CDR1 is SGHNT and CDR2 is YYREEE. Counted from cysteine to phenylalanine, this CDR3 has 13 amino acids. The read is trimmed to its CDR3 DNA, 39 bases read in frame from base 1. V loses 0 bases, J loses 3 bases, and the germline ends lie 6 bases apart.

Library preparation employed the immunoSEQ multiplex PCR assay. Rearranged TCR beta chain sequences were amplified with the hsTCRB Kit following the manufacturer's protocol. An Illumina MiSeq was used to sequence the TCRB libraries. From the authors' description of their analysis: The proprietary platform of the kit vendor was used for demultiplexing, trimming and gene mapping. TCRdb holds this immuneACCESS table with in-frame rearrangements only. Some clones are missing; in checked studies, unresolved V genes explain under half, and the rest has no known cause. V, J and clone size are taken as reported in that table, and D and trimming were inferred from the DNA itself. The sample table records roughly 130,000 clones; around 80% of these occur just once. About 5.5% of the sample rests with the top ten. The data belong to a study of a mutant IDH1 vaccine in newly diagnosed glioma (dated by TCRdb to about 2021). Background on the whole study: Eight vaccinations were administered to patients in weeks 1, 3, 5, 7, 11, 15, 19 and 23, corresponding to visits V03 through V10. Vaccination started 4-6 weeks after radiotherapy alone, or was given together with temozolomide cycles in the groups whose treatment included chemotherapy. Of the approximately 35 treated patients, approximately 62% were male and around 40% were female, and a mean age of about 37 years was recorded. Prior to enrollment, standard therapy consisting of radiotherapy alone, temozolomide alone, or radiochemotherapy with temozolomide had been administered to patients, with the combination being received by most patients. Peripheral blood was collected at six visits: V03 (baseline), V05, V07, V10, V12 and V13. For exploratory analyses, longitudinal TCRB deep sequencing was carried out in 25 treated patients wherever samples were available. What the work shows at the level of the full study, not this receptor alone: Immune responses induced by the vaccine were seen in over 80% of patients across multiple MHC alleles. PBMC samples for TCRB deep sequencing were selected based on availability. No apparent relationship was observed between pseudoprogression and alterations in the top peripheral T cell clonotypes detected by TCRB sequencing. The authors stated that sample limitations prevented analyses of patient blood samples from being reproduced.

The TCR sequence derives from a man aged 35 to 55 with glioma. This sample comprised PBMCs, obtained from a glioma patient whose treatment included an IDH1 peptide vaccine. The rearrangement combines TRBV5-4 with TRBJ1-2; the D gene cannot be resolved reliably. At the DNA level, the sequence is TGTGCCAGCAGCTTGGGGCTGGACTATGGCTACACCTTC. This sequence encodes CASSLGLDYGYTF.